One sample yielded the 32 T cell receptor beta chains listed below, sequenced in a study of blood T cells in healthy people across ages (dated by TCRdb to the mid-2010s). Receptor libraries were prepared by 5' RACE. Sequencing was carried out with an Illumina HiSeq 2500. A second PCR of roughly 7 to 12 cycles was performed with a sample-barcoded 5' primer and a J-beta primer mix. TCRdb trimmed public reads at Q25 via fastp, called clones via MiXCR and kept in-frame beta chains. Each entry is one CDR3 protein sequence, shown with its most common DNA and genes. Present in this sample are around 790,000 distinct CDR3 sequences, 44% of which were seen just once. The ten largest account for 15% to 25% of the sample. Sequencing input: blood. The source is a man aged 55 to 70 in good health.

The chain employs TRBV4-1 and TRBJ1-1; no clear D gene. CDR1 is MGHRA and CDR2 is YSYEKL in the germline V gene. CDR3 length: 14 residues. V lost 0 bases, J lost 6 bases, and 11 bases lay in between. CDR3 sequence (DNA): TGCGCCAGCAGCCAAGATTTCTATTACGCTGAAGCTTTCTTT. Its protein product is CASSQDFYYAEAFF.

The chain uses TRBV9 and TRBJ1-2, with a possible D match to TRBD1 (6 bases). Germline loops: CDR1 SGDLS, CDR2 YYNGEE. Trimming took 2 bases from V and 6 from J, leaving 8 bases between them. This CDR3 is built from 12 residues. The CDR3 DNA reads TGTGCCAGCAGCGTGAACAGGGATGGCTACACCTTC. It codes for CASSVNRDGYTF.

This clonotype was seen a handful of times. The gene calls are TRBV20-1 and TRBJ2-7; the D is unclear. The germline gives CDR1 DFQATT, CDR2 SNEGSKA (reference sequence). This CDR3 comprises 13 residues. Trimming left V 1 base short and J 2 bases short, with 9 bases between. The CDR3 DNA reads TGCAGTGCTAGAGTTACTGGACCCTACGAGCAGTACTTC. Encoded protein: CSARVTGPYEQYF.

The J gene is TRBJ2-3, the V gene TRBV7-2; D is tentatively TRBD1 or TRBD2 (5 bases each). The V gene lost 1 base and the J gene lost 4 bases, with 12 bases spanning the gap. The CDR3 is 15 residues long. Germline assignment: CDR1 SGHTA and CDR2 FQGNSA. The chain's CDR3 is CASSLGGGWPDTQYF. Here the CDR3 DNA reads TGTGCCAGCAGCTTAGGGGGCGGGTGGCCAGATACGCAGTATTTT. The whole variable domain, filled in from reference TRBV7-2 and TRBJ2-3, reads GAGVSQSPSNKVTEKGKDVELRCDPISGHTALYWYRQSLGQGLEFLIYFQGNSAPDKSGLPSDRFSAERTGGSVSTLTIQRTQQEDSAVYLCASSLGGGWPDTQYFGPGTRLTVL.

The rearrangement joins TRBV30 to TRBJ2-3; the D gene is possibly TRBD1 (6 bases). Trimming left V 2 bases short and J 2 bases short, with 11 bases between. This CDR3 is 14 amino acids long. Germline CDR1 GTSNPN, CDR2 SVGIG (reference sequence). The CDR3 region is CAWSLTGYTDTQYF. CDR3 DNA: TGTGCCTGGAGTCTTACAGGGTACACAGATACGCAGTATTTT.

Here the CDR3 reads CASSRTFGGDSYNEQFF. The DNA of the CDR3 is TGTGCCAGCAGCCGCACATTCGGGGGGGACTCCTACAATGAGCAGTTCTTC. The chain has TRBV7-2 and TRBJ2-1, with 8 bases aligning to TRBD2. The V gene's germline CDR1 is SGHTA and CDR2 FQGNSA. The CDR3 length is 17 residues. Unmatched junction bases numbered 9, after V lost 5 bases and J lost 0 bases.

The chain combines TRBV27 with TRBJ1-2; D perhaps matches TRBD1 (5 bases). Germline CDR1 is MNHEY and CDR2 is SMNVEV (reference sequence). CDR3 length equals 16 residues. V lost 5 bases, J lost 6 bases, and 22 bases lay in between. The CDR3 region has the DNA TGTGCCAGCAGTCCCGGAGGTAGGGGAAAAGGCGATGGCTACACCTTC. Amino acids: CASSPGGRGKGDGYTF.

This sequence joins TRBV30 and TRBJ1-6; 7 bases map to TRBD1. The V gene end was trimmed by 4 bases and the J gene end by 2 bases; junction bases not matched to a gene: 5. CDR1 and CDR2 from the germline V gene are GTSNPN and SVGIG (reference sequence). This CDR3 contains 15 residues. The CDR3 region is CAWNTGDAYNSPLHF. As DNA, the CDR3 is TGTGCCTGGAATACAGGGGACGCCTATAATTCACCCCTCCACTTT.

The V and J genes are TRBV9 and TRBJ2-3; D gene uncertain. Trimming stripped 3 bases from V and 1 base from J, with 12 bases between. Looked up from germline, CDR1 is SGDLS and CDR2 is YYNGEE. There are 15 residues in the CDR3. The CDR3 region has the DNA TGTGCCAGCAGCGGCCTGGACCACCGCACAGATACGCAGTATTTT. Protein sequence: CASSGLDHRTDTQYF.

This clonotype was counted many times. The chain recombines TRBV5-1 with TRBJ2-7; D perhaps matches TRBD1 (5 bases). V shed 0 bases and J shed 5 bases, with 12 bases lying between them. Germline values: CDR1 SGHRS, CDR2 YFSETQ. The length of the CDR3 is 14 residues. CDR3 loop: CASSLVPGPDEQYF. Here the CDR3 DNA reads TGCGCCAGCAGCTTGGTTCCAGGGCCCGACGAGCAGTACTTC.

This clonotype was seen only a few times. V is TRBV5-1 and J is TRBJ2-5, with D hard to call. In germline, CDR1 is SGHRS, CDR2 YFSETQ. CDR3 size: 12 residues. Trimming took 5 bases from V and 3 from J, leaving 8 bases between them. The CDR3 is CASSIEEETQYF. CDR3 sequence (DNA): TGCGCCAGCAGTATAGAGGAAGAGACCCAGTACTTC.

V gene TRBV20-1 combines with J gene TRBJ2-1; a possible D gene is TRBD2 (6 bases). The germline V gene has CDR1 DFQATT and CDR2 SNEGSKA (reference sequence). Trimming removed 5 bases from V and 3 bases from J, with 14 bases in between. The CDR3 runs 14 residues. CDR3 in amino acids: CSASGTPIYNEQFF. The CDR3 DNA reads TGCAGTGCTTCCGGGACTCCGATCTACAATGAGCAGTTCTTC.

In its sample, this clonotype ranks as medium-sized. The gene calls are TRBV11-1 and TRBJ2-3; D call uncertain. Germline values: CDR1 SGHAT, CDR2 FQDESV (reference sequence). Trimming pared 3 bases from V and 1 base from J, leaving 11 bases between. The CDR3 runs 15 residues. The CDR3 sequence is CASSFRGDRTDTQYF. The CDR3 region has the DNA TGTGCCAGCAGCTTTCGTGGGGATCGCACAGATACGCAGTATTTT.

The V gene is TRBV28, the J gene TRBJ2-5, with TRBD1 identical over 10 bases. The CDR3 sequence is 15 residues long. The V and J ends lost 6 bases and 11 bases, in that order; junction bases with no gene match: 15. Per germline, CDR1 MDHEN and CDR2 SYDVKM. CDR3 sequence (DNA): TGTGCCAGCAGCACGACAGGGGGCTTTATTGGGGAGCAGTACTTC. This translates into CASSTTGGFIGEQYF.

The chain is built from TRBV20-1 and TRBJ2-7; 7 nucleotides agree with TRBD2. The length of the CDR3 is 14 residues. Germline lookup yields CDR1 DFQATT and CDR2 SNEGSKA (reference sequence). J gave up 3 bases and V 5 bases, and 10 bases lay outside the gene matches. The CDR3 protein is CSAGGGVAGYEQYF. The CDR3, as DNA: TGCAGTGCTGGAGGTGGAGTAGCGGGCTACGAGCAGTACTTC.

The rearrangement links TRBV7-8 to TRBJ2-7, with unresolved D. V shed 4 bases and J shed 7 bases, with 20 bases lying between them. The length of the CDR3 is 15 residues. CDR1 is SGHVS and CDR2 is FQNEAQ in the germline V gene. The CDR3 reads CASSYRPRPYNEQYF. In DNA, the CDR3 is TGTGCCAGCAGCTACCGGCCCAGACCCTACAATGAGCAGTACTTC.

The chain is built from TRBV4-3 and TRBJ2-3; D possibly corresponds to TRBD1 (5 bases). The CDR3 extends over 16 amino acids. The V and J ends lost 0 bases and 2 bases respectively, with 12 bases between them. CDR1 LGHNA and CDR2 YSLEER come from the germline V gene. CDR3 nucleotide sequence: TGCGCCAGCAGCCAAGAAGGGGCCAGTCACACAGATACGCAGTATTTT. Protein sequence: CASSQEGASHTDTQYF.

This clonotype was observed many times. This sequence joins TRBV6-2 or TRBV6-3 and TRBJ2-7, with D possibly being TRBD1 (6 bases). V was cut by 4 bases and J by 3 bases, with 13 bases left in between. This CDR3 has 14 residues. The germline V gene encodes CDR1 MNHEY and CDR2 SVGEGT. CDR3 DNA sequence: TGTGCCAGCAGTTCAAGGACAGACGACTACGAGCAGTACTTC. As protein: CASSSRTDDYEQYF.

The chain carries TRBV4-3 and TRBJ2-7; D is tentatively TRBD1 or TRBD2 (5 bases each). The V gene lost 0 bases and the J gene lost 5 bases, with 17 bases spanning the gap. Germline assignment: CDR1 LGHNA and CDR2 YSLEER. The CDR3 runs to 16 residues. The chain's CDR3 is CASSQDIGTVNNEQYF. The CDR3 bases are TGCGCCAGCAGCCAAGATATAGGGACGGTGAACAACGAGCAGTACTTC.

This clonotype was observed a few times. The chain joins TRBV20-1 to TRBJ1-5; no firm D call. From germline, CDR1 is DFQATT and CDR2 SNEGSKA (reference sequence). V dropped 3 bases and J dropped 0 bases, with 12 bases sitting between them. This CDR3 is built from 15 residues. In nucleotides, the CDR3 is TGCAGTGCTAGGGCAGCATTGATTAGCAATCAGCCCCAGCATTTT. Protein product: CSARAALISNQPQHF.

The rearrangement links TRBV9 to TRBJ2-7; D might be TRBD1 or TRBD2, each matching 6 bases. Trimming removed 0 bases from V and 7 bases from J, with 17 bases in between. The CDR3 consists of 15 residues. Looked up from germline, CDR1 is SGDLS and CDR2 is YYNGEE. CDR3 amino acids: CASSVEGTPGGEQYF. DNA of the CDR3: TGTGCCAGCAGCGTAGAGGGGACACCCGGGGGTGAGCAGTACTTC. The full variable domain, rest sourced from reference TRBV9 and TRBJ2-7, is DSGVTQTPKHLITATGQRVTLRCSPRSGDLSVYWYQQSLDQGLQFLIQYYNGEERAKGNILERFSAQQFPDLHSELNLSSLELGDSALYFCASSVEGTPGGEQYFGPGTRLTVT.

Only a few counts were recorded for this clonotype. The V call is TRBV29-1, the J call TRBJ1-1, with D tentatively TRBD1 (6 bases). The CDR3 is 13 residues long. The germline V and J ends were trimmed by 3 bases and 1 base, with 9 bases remaining between them. The germline CDR1 and CDR2 sequences are SQVTM and ANQGSEA. CDR3 residues: CSVEGAGNTEAFF. In nucleotides, the CDR3 is TGCAGCGTTGAGGGGGCTGGGAACACTGAAGCTTTCTTT.

This rearrangement joins TRBV7-8 to TRBJ2-1; perhaps TRBD1 as D (6 bases). V was clipped by 1 base and J by 4 bases, with 14 bases between them. CDR3 length equals 16 residues. From germline, CDR1 is SGHVS and CDR2 FQNEAQ. The CDR3 DNA follows: TGTGCCAGCAGCTTAGTAGGTCGCAGGGGATACAATGAGCAGTTCTTC. Encoded protein: CASSLVGRRGYNEQFF.

This sequence joins TRBV20-1 and TRBJ1-1; weak D call: TRBD1 (5 bases). This CDR3 contains 12 residues. From germline, CDR1 is DFQATT and CDR2 SNEGSKA (reference sequence). The V gene lost 6 bases and the J gene lost 11 bases, with 19 bases spanning the gap. As DNA, the CDR3 is TGCAGTGCCCTATGGGGGGACCGAGGGGCTTTCTTT. It translates to CSALWGDRGAFF.

The genes are TRBV6-1 and TRBJ2-1, with D uncertain. Trimming shortened V by 2 bases and J by 4 bases, and 12 bases separated the two germline ends. The CDR3 has 15 amino acids. Germline V gene lookup returns CDR1 MNHNS and CDR2 SASEGT. The DNA of the CDR3 is TGTGCCAGCAGTGAACCCCCGCAGGCTTACAATGAGCAGTTCTTC. It translates to CASSEPPQAYNEQFF.

This clonotype appeared a few times. The V call is TRBV20-1, the J call TRBJ1-2, with a possible D match to TRBD1 (6 bases). The length of the CDR3 is 13 residues. Germline CDR1 is DFQATT and CDR2 is SNEGSKA (reference sequence). Deletions cut 3 bases from V and 4 bases from J, with 12 bases between. CDR3 coding DNA: TGCAGTGCTAGGGGAGCCAGGGGCTATGGCTACACCTTC. It encodes CSARGARGYGYTF.

This clonotype was picked up a small number of times. The rearrangement links TRBV5-1 to TRBJ2-5; either TRBD1 or TRBD2 may supply D (7 bases each). Trimming stripped 5 bases from V and 2 bases from J, with 16 bases between. Germline loops: CDR1 SGHRS, CDR2 YFSETQ. This CDR3 region has 15 residues. CDR3 region: CASRLREGQQETQYF. The DNA for the CDR3 is TGCGCCAGCAGATTGAGGGAGGGACAGCAAGAGACCCAGTACTTC.

The chain carries TRBV4-3 and TRBJ2-7; D remains ambiguous. Germline V gives CDR1 LGHNA, CDR2 YSLEER. V shed 3 bases and J shed 2 bases, with 17 bases lying between them. This CDR3 contains 16 residues. The CDR3 sequence: CASSQEVPGPTYEQYF. The CDR3 coding sequence is TGCGCCAGCAGCCAGGAAGTCCCGGGTCCAACCTACGAGCAGTACTTC.

The chain joins TRBV24-1 to TRBJ2-1; weak D call: TRBD1 (5 bases). The V end lost 7 bases, the J end lost 3 bases, and 9 bases lay between the germline ends. The germline V gene encodes CDR1 KGHDR and CDR2 SFDVKD. The length of the CDR3 is 13 residues. Here the CDR3 DNA reads TGTGCCACCAGCAGGGCGAACTACAATGAGCAGTTCTTC. It encodes CATSRANYNEQFF.

With respect to this clonotype: This may be a read error: a much more frequent sequence differs by one nucleotide. The genes are TRBV20-1 and TRBJ2-1; D is undetermined. The DNA end is a closer match to TRBJ2-7, so the J assignment may be wrong. CDR1 and CDR2 (germline): DFQATT, SNEGSKA (reference sequence). The CDR3 totals 12 residues. The CDR3 region is CSARESYNEQYF. In nucleotides, the CDR3 is TGCAGTGCTAGAGAGTCCTACAATGAGCAGTACTTC.

This sequence joins TRBV7-9 and TRBJ2-5; 7 bases match TRBD2. The DNA matches TRBJ2-7 better at its end, which makes the J call doubtful. Germline-derived CDR1 and CDR2 are SEHNR and FQNEAQ (reference sequence). This CDR3 comprises 16 residues. The CDR3 region is CASSLAERGRIYEQYF. As DNA, the CDR3 is TGTGCCAGCAGCTTAGCGGAGCGGGGACGGATCTACGAGCAGTACTTC.

This clonotype has a single count. The chain combines TRBV19 with TRBJ1-5; 7 nucleotides match TRBD1. CDR1 is LNHDA and CDR2 is SQIVND in the germline V gene (reference sequence). The CDR3 totals 15 residues. Trimming at V came to 4 bases and at J to 1 base, leaving 4 bases not matched to a gene. CDR3 amino acids: CASSTRQGSNQPQHF. The CDR3 DNA follows: TGTGCCAGTAGTACCCGACAGGGCAGCAATCAGCCCCAGCATTTT.